This T cell receptor (beta chain) was recorded in a study of shared clonotypes between healthy human individuals. To note about this clone: Other DNA sequences of this sample code for an identical CDR3.

The donors were adults (healthy and HIV-negative) with no recent acute infections or vaccinations. Input per replicate PCR of unsorted PBMC was about 300 ng DNA, corresponding to roughly 30,000 T cell genomes. Per the original methods: For the immunoSEQ data, sequences were junction-only without quality scores, so filtering differed. Method: immunoSEQ multiplex PCR; TCRdb's copy keeps in-frame clones and lacks some. V, J and clone size are those of that table, while D and trimming were read from the DNA. The sample includes more than 400,000 clones, almost 80% of them seen just once. This CDR3 contains 15 residues. Germline V gives CDR1 SGHNT, CDR2 YYREEE (reference sequence). Between the trimmed V and J ends, which lost 0 bases and 0 bases, there was a span of 10 bases.

The clonotype originates from a woman aged 40 to 49 in good health. Some clones in this sample may be carry-over from other donors' samples. The chain is built from TRBV5-4 and TRBJ2-7, with D possibly being TRBD2 (6 bases). The sequencing input was PBMCs. Here the CDR3 DNA reads TGTGCCAGCAGCTTGGGTAGCGGAACCTCCTACGAGCAGTACTTC. This codes for CASSLGSGTSYEQYF.